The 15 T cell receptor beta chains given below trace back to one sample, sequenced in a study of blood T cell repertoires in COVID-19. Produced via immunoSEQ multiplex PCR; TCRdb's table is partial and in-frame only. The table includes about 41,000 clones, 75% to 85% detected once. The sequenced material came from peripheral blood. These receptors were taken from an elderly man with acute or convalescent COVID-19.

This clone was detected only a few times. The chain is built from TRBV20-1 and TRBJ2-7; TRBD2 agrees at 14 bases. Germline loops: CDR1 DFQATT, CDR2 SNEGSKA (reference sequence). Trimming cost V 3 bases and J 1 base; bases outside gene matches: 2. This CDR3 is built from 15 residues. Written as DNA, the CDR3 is TGCAGTGCTAGTCGACTAGCGGGAGGGTCCTACGAGCAGTACTTC. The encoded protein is CSASRLAGGSYEQYF.

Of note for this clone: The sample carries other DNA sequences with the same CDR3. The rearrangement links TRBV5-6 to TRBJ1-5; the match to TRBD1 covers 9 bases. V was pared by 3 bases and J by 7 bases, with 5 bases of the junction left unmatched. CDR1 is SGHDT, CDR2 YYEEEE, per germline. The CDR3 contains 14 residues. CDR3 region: CASSWGQGRQPQHF. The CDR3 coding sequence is TGTGCCAGCAGCTGGGGACAGGGCAGGCAGCCCCAGCATTTT.

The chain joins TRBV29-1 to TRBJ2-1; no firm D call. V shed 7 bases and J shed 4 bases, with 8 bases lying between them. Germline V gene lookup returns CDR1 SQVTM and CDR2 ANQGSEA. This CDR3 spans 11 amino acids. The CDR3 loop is CSGWAYNEQFF. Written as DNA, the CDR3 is TGCAGCGGATGGGCTTACAATGAGCAGTTCTTC.

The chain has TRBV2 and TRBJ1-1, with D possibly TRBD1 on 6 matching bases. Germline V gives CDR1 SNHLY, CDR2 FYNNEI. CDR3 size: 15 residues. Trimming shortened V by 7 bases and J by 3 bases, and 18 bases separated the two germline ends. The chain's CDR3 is CASTFSQGAYTEAFF. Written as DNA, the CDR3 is TGTGCCAGCACCTTCTCACAGGGTGCGTACACTGAAGCTTTCTTT.

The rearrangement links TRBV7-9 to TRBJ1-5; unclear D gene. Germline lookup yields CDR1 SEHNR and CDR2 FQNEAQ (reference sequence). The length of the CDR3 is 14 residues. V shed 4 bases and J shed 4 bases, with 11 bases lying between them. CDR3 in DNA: TGTGCCAGCAGCTCGGTGGACTCTAATCAGCCCCAGCATTTT. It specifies CASSSVDSNQPQHF.

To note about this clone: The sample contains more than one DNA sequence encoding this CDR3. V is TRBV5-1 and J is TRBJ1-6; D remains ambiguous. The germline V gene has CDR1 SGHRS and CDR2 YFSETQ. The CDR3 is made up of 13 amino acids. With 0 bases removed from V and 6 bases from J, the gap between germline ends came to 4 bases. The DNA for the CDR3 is TGCGCCAGCAGCTTGGACAGTAATTCACCCCTCCACTTT. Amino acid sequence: CASSLDSNSPLHF.

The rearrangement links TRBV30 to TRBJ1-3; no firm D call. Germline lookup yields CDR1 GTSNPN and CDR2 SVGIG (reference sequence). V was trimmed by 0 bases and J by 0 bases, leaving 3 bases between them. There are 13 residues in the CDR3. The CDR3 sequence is CAWSVHSGNTIYF. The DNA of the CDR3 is TGTGCCTGGAGTGTCCACTCTGGAAACACCATATATTTT.

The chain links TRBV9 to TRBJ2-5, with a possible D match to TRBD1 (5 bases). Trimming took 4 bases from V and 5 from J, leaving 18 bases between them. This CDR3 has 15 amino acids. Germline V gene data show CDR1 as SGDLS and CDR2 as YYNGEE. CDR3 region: CASSHPRGGRETQYF. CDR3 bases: TGTGCCAGCAGCCATCCTAGGGGTGGTCGGGAGACCCAGTACTTC.

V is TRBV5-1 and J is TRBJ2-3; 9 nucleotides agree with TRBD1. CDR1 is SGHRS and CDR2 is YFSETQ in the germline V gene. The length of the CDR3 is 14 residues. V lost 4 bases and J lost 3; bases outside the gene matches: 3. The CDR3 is CASSQDRGTDTQYF. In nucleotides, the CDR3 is TGCGCCAGCAGCCAAGACAGGGGGACAGATACGCAGTATTTT.

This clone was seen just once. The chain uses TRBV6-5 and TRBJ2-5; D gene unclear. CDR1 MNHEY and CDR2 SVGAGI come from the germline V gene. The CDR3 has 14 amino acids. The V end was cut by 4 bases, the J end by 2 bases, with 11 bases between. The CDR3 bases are TGTGCCAGCAGTTTGGGCCACCGACAAGAGACCCAGTACTTC. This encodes CASSLGHRQETQYF.

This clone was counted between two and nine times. This CDR3 reads CASSPGQQETQYF. CDR3 nucleotide sequence: TGTGCCAGCTCACCAGGACAGCAAGAGACCCAGTACTTC. V gene TRBV18 combines with J gene TRBJ2-5; perhaps TRBD1 as D (6 bases). The CDR3 length is 13 residues. Deletions cut 2 bases from V and 2 bases from J, with 6 bases between. Germline V CDR1 and CDR2: KGHSH, LQKENI.

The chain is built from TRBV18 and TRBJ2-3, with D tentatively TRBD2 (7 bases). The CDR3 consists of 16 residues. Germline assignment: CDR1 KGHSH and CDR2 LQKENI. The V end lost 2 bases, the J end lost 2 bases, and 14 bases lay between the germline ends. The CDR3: CASSPAGRGATDTQYF. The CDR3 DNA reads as TGTGCCAGCTCACCAGCGGGCCGGGGGGCCACAGATACGCAGTATTTT.

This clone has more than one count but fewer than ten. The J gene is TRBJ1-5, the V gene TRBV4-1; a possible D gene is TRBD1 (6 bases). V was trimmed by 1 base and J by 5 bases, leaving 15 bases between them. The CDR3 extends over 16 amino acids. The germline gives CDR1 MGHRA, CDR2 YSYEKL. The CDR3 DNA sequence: TGCGCCAGCAGCCAAGCCTCCACAGGGAACTATCAGCCCCAGCATTTT. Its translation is CASSQASTGNYQPQHF.

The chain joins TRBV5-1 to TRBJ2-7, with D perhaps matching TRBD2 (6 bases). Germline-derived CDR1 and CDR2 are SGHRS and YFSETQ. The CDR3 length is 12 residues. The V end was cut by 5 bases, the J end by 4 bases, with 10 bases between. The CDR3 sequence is CASRSRGYEQYF. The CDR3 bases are TGCGCCAGCAGGTCACGGGGGTACGAGCAGTACTTC.

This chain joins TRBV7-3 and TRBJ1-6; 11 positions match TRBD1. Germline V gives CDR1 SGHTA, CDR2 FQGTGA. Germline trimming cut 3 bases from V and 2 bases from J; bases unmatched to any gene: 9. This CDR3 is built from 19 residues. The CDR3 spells CASSLGQGVESAYNSPLHF. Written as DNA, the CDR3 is TGTGCCAGCAGCTTGGGACAGGGGGTCGAGTCCGCCTATAATTCACCCCTCCACTTT.